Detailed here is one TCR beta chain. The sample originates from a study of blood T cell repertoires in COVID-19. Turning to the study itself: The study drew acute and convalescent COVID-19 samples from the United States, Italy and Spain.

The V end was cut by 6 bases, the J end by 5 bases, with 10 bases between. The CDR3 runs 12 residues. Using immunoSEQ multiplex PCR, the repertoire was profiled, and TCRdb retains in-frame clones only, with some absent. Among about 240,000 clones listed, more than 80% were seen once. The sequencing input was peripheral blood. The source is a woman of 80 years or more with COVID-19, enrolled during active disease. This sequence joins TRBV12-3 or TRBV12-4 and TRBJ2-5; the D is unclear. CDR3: CASSPYGETQYF. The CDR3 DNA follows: TGTGCCAGCAGCCCGTACGGGGAGACCCAGTACTTC.